This TCR beta chain was captured in a study of control samples from healthy donors and cancer patients. Sequencing used immunoSEQ multiplex PCR; TCRdb keeps in-frame clones, though not all of them. The sample holds about 160,000 clones, about 95% seen once. CDR1 is SGDLS, CDR2 YYNGEE, per germline. V was clipped by 4 bases and J by 4 bases; unmatched bases: 4. This CDR3 has 16 residues. The sequence derives from a man aged 55 to 70 with colorectal cancer. This rearrangement joins TRBV9 to TRBJ2-1, with 14 bases aligning to TRBD2. Sample: PBMCs. As DNA, the CDR3 is TGTGCCAGCAGCCAAGGACTAGCGGGGGGTTACAATGAGCAGTTCTTC. Translated, it gives CASSQGLAGGYNEQFF.